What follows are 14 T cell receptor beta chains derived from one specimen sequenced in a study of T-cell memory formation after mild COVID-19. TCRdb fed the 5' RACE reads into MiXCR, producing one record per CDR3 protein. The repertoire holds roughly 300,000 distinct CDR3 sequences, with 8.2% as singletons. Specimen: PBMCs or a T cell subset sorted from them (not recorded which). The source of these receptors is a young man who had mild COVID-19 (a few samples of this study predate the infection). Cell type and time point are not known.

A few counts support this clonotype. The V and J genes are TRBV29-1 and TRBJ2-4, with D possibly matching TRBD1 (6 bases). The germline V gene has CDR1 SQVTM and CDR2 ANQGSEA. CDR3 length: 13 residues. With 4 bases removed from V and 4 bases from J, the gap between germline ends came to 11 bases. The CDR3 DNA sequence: TGCAGCGTTGTGGCAGGGGAGAAAAACATTCAGTACTTC. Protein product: CSVVAGEKNIQYF.

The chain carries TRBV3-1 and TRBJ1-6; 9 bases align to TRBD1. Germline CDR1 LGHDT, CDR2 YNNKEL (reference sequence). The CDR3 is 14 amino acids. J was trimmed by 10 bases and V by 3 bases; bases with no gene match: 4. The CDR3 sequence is CASSHGQGRSPLHF. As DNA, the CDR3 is TGTGCCAGCAGCCACGGACAGGGGAGGTCACCCCTCCACTTT. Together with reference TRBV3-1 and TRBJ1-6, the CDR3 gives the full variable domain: DTAVSQTPKYLVTQMGNDKSIKCEQNLGHDTMYWYKQDSKKFLKIMFSYNNKELIINETVPNRFSPKSPDKAHLNLHINSLELGDSAVYFCASSHGQGRSPLHFGNGTRLTVT.

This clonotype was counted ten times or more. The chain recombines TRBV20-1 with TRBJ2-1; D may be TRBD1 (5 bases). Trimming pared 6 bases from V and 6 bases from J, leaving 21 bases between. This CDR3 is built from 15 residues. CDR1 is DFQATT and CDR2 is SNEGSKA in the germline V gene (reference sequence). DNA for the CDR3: TGCAGTGCCCACATACGCTCCTCCCAGGGCAATGAGCAGTTCTTC. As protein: CSAHIRSSQGNEQFF.

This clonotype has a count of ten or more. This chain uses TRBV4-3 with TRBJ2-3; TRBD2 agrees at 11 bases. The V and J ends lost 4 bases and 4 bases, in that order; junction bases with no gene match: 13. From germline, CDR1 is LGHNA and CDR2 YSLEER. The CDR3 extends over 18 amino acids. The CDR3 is CASSRLIAGGLDPDTQYF. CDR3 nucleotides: TGCGCCAGCAGCCGCCTAATAGCGGGGGGGCTTGATCCAGATACGCAGTATTTT.

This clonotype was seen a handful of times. The CDR3 loop is CASRLAGTTYEQYF. Here the CDR3 DNA reads TGCGCCAGCCGATTGGCCGGGACAACTTACGAGCAGTACTTC. V and J are TRBV5-1 and TRBJ2-7, with D possibly being TRBD1 (6 bases). This CDR3 is 14 amino acids long. Germline-derived CDR1 and CDR2 are SGHRS and YFSETQ. Deletions cut 7 bases from V and 4 bases from J, with 18 bases between.

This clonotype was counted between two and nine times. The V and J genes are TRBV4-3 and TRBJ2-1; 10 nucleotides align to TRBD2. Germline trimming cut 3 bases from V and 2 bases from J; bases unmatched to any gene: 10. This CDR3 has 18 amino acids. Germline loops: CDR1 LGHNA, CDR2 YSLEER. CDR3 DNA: TGCGCCAGCAGCCAGTTCCAGCGGGGGGGCCGGGCCTACAATGAGCAGTTCTTC. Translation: CASSQFQRGGRAYNEQFF.

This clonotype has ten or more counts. The CDR3 protein is CASSAGTSGGLATGELFF. The CDR3, as DNA: TGTGCCAGCAGCGCGGGGACTAGCGGGGGACTTGCCACCGGGGAGCTGTTTTTT. The chain carries TRBV5-6 and TRBJ2-2; TRBD2 agrees at 14 bases. This CDR3 is 18 amino acids long. V gave up 4 bases and J gave up 4 bases; unmatched junction bases: 9. Looked up from germline, CDR1 is SGHDT and CDR2 is YYEEEE.

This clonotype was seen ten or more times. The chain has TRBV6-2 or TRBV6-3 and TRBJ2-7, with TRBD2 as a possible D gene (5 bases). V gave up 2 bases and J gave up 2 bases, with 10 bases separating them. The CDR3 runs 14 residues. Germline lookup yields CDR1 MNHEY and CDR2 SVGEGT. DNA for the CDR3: TGTGCCAGCAGTTACACTAGTGGCGCCTACGAGCAGTACTTC. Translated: CASSYTSGAYEQYF.

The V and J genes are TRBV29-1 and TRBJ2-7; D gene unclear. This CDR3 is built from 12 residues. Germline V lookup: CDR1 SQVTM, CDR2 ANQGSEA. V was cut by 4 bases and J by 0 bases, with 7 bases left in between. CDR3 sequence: CSVAVVSYEQYF. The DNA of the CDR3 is TGCAGCGTTGCTGTGGTCTCCTACGAGCAGTACTTC.

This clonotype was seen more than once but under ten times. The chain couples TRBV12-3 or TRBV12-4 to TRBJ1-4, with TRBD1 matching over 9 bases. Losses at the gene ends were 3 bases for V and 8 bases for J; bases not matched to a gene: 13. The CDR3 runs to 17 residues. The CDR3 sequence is CASSFSFRGTGYEKLFF. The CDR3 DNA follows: TGTGCCAGCAGTTTCTCGTTTCGGGGGACAGGGTACGAAAAACTGTTTTTT.

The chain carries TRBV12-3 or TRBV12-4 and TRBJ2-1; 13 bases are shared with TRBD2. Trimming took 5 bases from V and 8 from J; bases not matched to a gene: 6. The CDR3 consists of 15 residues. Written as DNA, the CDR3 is TGTGCCAGCAGTCTAGGACTAGCGGGGGCGTATGAGCAGTTCTTC. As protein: CASSLGLAGAYEQFF.

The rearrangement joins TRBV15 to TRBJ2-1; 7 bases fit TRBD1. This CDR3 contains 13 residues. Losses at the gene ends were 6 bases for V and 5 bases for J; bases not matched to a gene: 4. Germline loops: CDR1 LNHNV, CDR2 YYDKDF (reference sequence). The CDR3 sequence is CATREDRNNEQFF. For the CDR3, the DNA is TGTGCCACCAGAGAGGACAGGAACAATGAGCAGTTCTTC.

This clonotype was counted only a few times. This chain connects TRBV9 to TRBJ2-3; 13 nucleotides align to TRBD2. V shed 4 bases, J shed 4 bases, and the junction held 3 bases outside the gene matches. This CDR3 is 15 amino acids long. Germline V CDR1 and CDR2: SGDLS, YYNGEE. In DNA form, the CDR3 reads TGTGCCAGCAGCAAAGGACTAGCGGGGGCAGATACGCAGTATTTT. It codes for CASSKGLAGADTQYF.

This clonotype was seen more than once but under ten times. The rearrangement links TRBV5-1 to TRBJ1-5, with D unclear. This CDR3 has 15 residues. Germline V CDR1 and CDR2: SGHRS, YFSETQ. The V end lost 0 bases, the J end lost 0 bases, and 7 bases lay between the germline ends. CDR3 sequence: CASSLEPNSNQPQHF. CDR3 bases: TGCGCCAGCAGCTTGGAGCCAAATAGCAATCAGCCCCAGCATTTT. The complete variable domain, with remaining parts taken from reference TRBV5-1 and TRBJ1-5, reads KAGVTQTPRYLIKTRGQQVTLSCSPISGHRSVSWYQQTPGQGLQFLFEYFSETQRNKGNFPGRFSGRQFSNSRSEMNVSTLELGDSALYLCASSLEPNSNQPQHFGDGTRLSIL.